A selection of T cell receptor beta chains follows, all from one sample in a study of cytomegalovirus exposure and HLA in healthy donors. Assay: immunoSEQ multiplex PCR; the TCRdb copy retains only in-frame clones and omits some. Of around 160,000 clones in the sample, around 84% were seen once. Sequenced input: PBMCs. The receptors were gathered from a male donor in good health and CMV-seropositive. Each CDR3 is given with its conserved first and last residue. Each record gives: J gene, CDR3 length, clone size, V gene, D gene, CDR3 DNA, CDR3 protein. The D gene is left open where the match is weak. Size is omitted from some rows. Given values are once, few, many or a class for expanded clones.

>TRBJ1-2|16|NA|TRBV28|TRBD1
TGTGCCAGCAGTTCTCCCCCCTGGACAGGGGGCTTTGGCTACACCTTC
CASSSPPWTGGFGYTF
>TRBJ1-4|16|NA|TRBV7-6|NA
TGTGCCAGCAGCTTAGGTCCCGGGACAACTAATGAAAAACTGTTTTTT
CASSLGPGTTNEKLFF
>TRBJ1-1|13|NA|TRBV6-1|NA
TGTGCCAGCAGTCTGGACAGCCTTACTGAAGCTTTCTTT
CASSLDSLTEAFF
>TRBJ2-1|18|NA|TRBV4-1|NA
TGCGCCAGCAGCCAAGAGCGGGTGGAAACGAGCTCCTACAATGAGCAGTTCTTC
CASSQERVETSSYNEQFF
>TRBJ1-2|14|NA|TRBV7-9|NA
TGTGCCAGCAGCTTAGTTGGCAGGGGAGATGGCTACACCTTC
CASSLVGRGDGYTF
>TRBJ1-5|15|NA|TRBV4-1|NA
TGCGCCAGCGCCCCCAACAGGGCCACTAATCAGCCCCAGCATTTT
CASAPNRATNQPQHF
>TRBJ2-3|17|NA|TRBV25-1|TRBD2
TGTGCCAGCAGTGAAACGGGGTTAGCGGGGTACACAGATACGCAGTATTTT
CASSETGLAGYTDTQYF
>TRBJ2-2|19|NA|TRBV7-6|NA
TGTGCCAGCAGCTTAAGATCGACTAGTTTCAGGGGGAACACCGGGGAGCTGTTTTTT
CASSLRSTSFRGNTGELFF
>TRBJ1-5|15|NA|TRBV4-3|NA
TGCGCCAGCAGCCAAGAGCGCAGGGTCGATCAGCCCCAGCATTTT
CASSQERRVDQPQHF
>TRBJ1-4|14|NA|TRBV27|TRBD1
TGTGCCAGCAGCAGGGACAGTGTAGGTGAAAAACTGTTTTTT
CASSRDSVGEKLFF
>TRBJ2-1|14|NA|TRBV10-1|NA
TGCGCCAGCAGTGAAAGGGGCTCCTACAATGAGCAGTTCTTC
CASSERGSYNEQFF
>TRBJ1-2|15|NA|TRBV11-2|NA
TGTGCCAGTGTTGGGGGGGCGCTGGCTAACTATGGCTACACCTTC
CASVGGALANYGYTF
>TRBJ1-1|13|NA|TRBV7-2|TRBD1
TGTGCCAGCAGCTCCCGGGACAGGGATAGAGCTTTCTTT
CASSSRDRDRAFF
>TRBJ2-7|14|NA|TRBV7-2|TRBD1
TGTGCCAGCAGCTTAGGACAGGGGAGCAACGAGCAGTACTTC
CASSLGQGSNEQYF
>TRBJ2-1|15|NA|TRBV14|NA
TGTGCCAGCAGCCAATGGCGGCTCTCCTACAATGAGCAGTTCTTC
CASSQWRLSYNEQFF
>TRBJ2-4|18|NA|TRBV7-2|TRBD2
TGTGCCAGCAGCTTAGGGACTAGCGGGACTCTAGCCAAAAACATTCAGTACTTC
CASSLGTSGTLAKNIQYF
>TRBJ2-7|13|few|TRBV9|NA
TGTGCCAGCAGCGTAGCAGGCTTTGGCGAGCAGTACTTC
CASSVAGFGEQYF
>TRBJ1-5|14|few|TRBV7-2|NA
TGTGCCAGCAGCTTTAGGTCAGGGGATCAGCCCCAGCATTTT
CASSFRSGDQPQHF
>TRBJ1-1|15|NA|TRBV5-4|TRBD1
TGTGCCGGGCGGACAGGGGCCGCCACGAACACTGAAGCTTTCTTT
CAGRTGAATNTEAFF
>TRBJ1-2|15|NA|TRBV5-4|NA
TGTGCCAGCACCACCCCTCGGGGAGAGGGCTATGGCTACACCTTC
CASTTPRGEGYGYTF
>TRBJ1-5|16|once|TRBV27|TRBD1
TGTGCCAGCAGTCCAAAGACAGGGGTCTTCAATCAGCCCCAGCATTTT
CASSPKTGVFNQPQHF
>TRBJ2-1|14|few|TRBV6-6|TRBD1
TGTGCCAGCAGTCCCGGGACAGGGGGCAATGAGCAGTTCTTC
CASSPGTGGNEQFF
>TRBJ2-3|17|NA|TRBV4-3|NA
TGCGCCAGCAGCCAAGAATGGGGGCAGGCTAGCACAGATACGCAGTATTTT
CASSQEWGQASTDTQYF
>TRBJ1-5|15|NA|TRBV27|TRBD1
TGTGCCAGCAGTTTCTCGGGACAGAACAATCAGCCCCAGCATTTT
CASSFSGQNNQPQHF
>TRBJ1-3|17|NA|TRBV7-9|NA
TGTGCCAGCAGCTTAGCGGTGACAGTGGGCTCTGGAAACACCATATATTTT
CASSLAVTVGSGNTIYF
>TRBJ1-2|15|once|TRBV9|TRBD1
TGTGCCAGCAGCAAACAGACAGGGAACCACTATGGCTACACCTTC
CASSKQTGNHYGYTF
>TRBJ2-2|14|NA|TRBV5-6|NA
TGTGCCAGCAGCTTGTCAGGCGGGACCGGGGAGCTGTTTTTT
CASSLSGGTGELFF
>TRBJ1-1|13|few|TRBV6-1|TRBD1
TGTGCCAGCACCAGGGGGTTTGAAGCTGAAGCTTTCTTT
CASTRGFEAEAFF
>TRBJ2-2|17|NA|TRBV29-1|NA
TGCAGCGTTCGAGGGGGGCCGGGACTAACGAACACCGGGGAGCTGTTTTTT
CSVRGGPGLTNTGELFF
>TRBJ1-1|14|once|TRBV6-1|NA
TGTGCCAGCAGTGAAAGGGGGGGGAACACTGAAGCTTTCTTT
CASSERGGNTEAFF
>TRBJ1-2|15|NA|TRBV4-1|NA
TGCGCCAGCAGCCAAAATAGAGGGATCGTCTATGGCTACACCTTC
CASSQNRGIVYGYTF
>TRBJ1-5|13|NA|TRBV28|NA
TGTGCCAGCAGTTTACGGAGCAATCAGCCCCAGCATTTT
CASSLRSNQPQHF
>TRBJ2-1|16|once|TRBV5-1|NA
TGCGCCAGCAGCTCCTCTTGGGGAGTTAGCTACAATGAGCAGTTCTTC
CASSSSWGVSYNEQFF
>TRBJ2-1|18|once|TRBV7-8|TRBD2
TGTGCCAGCAGCTCCCGTAGCGGGAGGGCCGGGTCTTACAATGAGCAGTTCTTC
CASSSRSGRAGSYNEQFF
>TRBJ1-1|15|NA|TRBV7-6|NA
TGTGCCAGCAGCTCCGGACCGGGACAGAACACTGAAGCTTTCTTT
CASSSGPGQNTEAFF
>TRBJ2-5|16|NA|TRBV28|TRBD2
TGTGCCAGCAGTCCCCTAGAGCGGGAGGCACTCGAGACCCAGTACTTC
CASSPLEREALETQYF
>TRBJ2-2|15|NA|TRBV5-5|NA
TGTGCCAGCAGCTTGCAGGGGCTGGGCACCGGGGAGCTGTTTTTT
CASSLQGLGTGELFF
>TRBJ1-2|15|few|TRBV5-4|TRBD1
TGTGCCAGCAGCGAGAGGGACAGGGAAGCCCATGGCTACACCTTC
CASSERDREAHGYTF
>TRBJ1-5|13|NA|TRBV6-1|NA
TGTGCCAGCAGGGAGATTAGCAATCAGCCCCAGCATTTT
CASREISNQPQHF
>TRBJ1-5|13|once|TRBV28|NA
TGTGCCAGCAGTTCGGAGATTCGGGAACCCCAGCATTTT
CASSSEIREPQHF
>TRBJ2-1|15|NA|TRBV18|NA
TGTGCCAGCTCACCACCGCTCCGGGTAGACAATGAGCAGTTCTTC
CASSPPLRVDNEQFF
>TRBJ2-3|18|few|TRBV4-3|TRBD2
TGCGCCAGCAGCCAAGATTCCCAGACTAGCGGGAGCCCAGATACGCAGTATTTT
CASSQDSQTSGSPDTQYF
>TRBJ2-2|14|NA|TRBV6-6|NA
TGTGCCAGCGGGACCGGGACTCGCACCGGGGAGCTGTTTTTT
CASGTGTRTGELFF
>TRBJ1-1|13|NA|TRBV28|NA
TGTGCCAGTTGGGGTGGACAACCCAATGAAGCTTTCTTT
CASWGGQPNEAFF
>TRBJ1-2|14|NA|TRBV13|NA
TGTGCCAGCAGCTCAAGCGGACGGGTTTATGGCTACACCTTC
CASSSSGRVYGYTF
>TRBJ1-1|13|NA|TRBV7-9|NA
TGTGCCAGCAGCTTAACTATGAACACTGAAGCTTTCTTT
CASSLTMNTEAFF
>TRBJ2-6|19|NA|TRBV6-4|TRBD2
TGTGCCAGCAGTGACGGACTAGCGGGGGTTCTTTCTGGGGCCAACGTCCTGACTTTC
CASSDGLAGVLSGANVLTF
>TRBJ1-1|13|NA|TRBV6-5|NA
TGTGCCAGCAGTTATCGGCTGAGAGGTGAAGCTTTCTTT
CASSYRLRGEAFF
>TRBJ2-7|12|NA|TRBV7-2|NA
TGTGCCAGCAGCTTACTAGGATACGAGCAGTACTTC
CASSLLGYEQYF
>TRBJ2-1|13|NA|TRBV10-2|TRBD1
TGCGCCAGCAGTGTGCGACAGGGGGGTGAGCAGTTCTTC
CASSVRQGGEQFF
>TRBJ2-1|15|NA|TRBV9|NA
TGTGCCAGCAGCGATAGGGGGGGTTTTGGGGATGAGCAGTTCTTC
CASSDRGGFGDEQFF
>TRBJ2-5|15|NA|TRBV5-4|TRBD2
TGTGCCAGCAGCTTGACTAGCGGGGGGATTCAGACCCAGTACTTC
CASSLTSGGIQTQYF
>TRBJ2-2|14|NA|TRBV27|NA
TGTGCCAGCAGTCCCTGGGGGCCCACCGGGGAGCTGTTTTTT
CASSPWGPTGELFF
>TRBJ2-2|15|NA|TRBV7-8|TRBD1
TGTGCCAGCAGATCCGGGACAGCGAACACCGGGGAGCTGTTTTTT
CASRSGTANTGELFF
>TRBJ2-5|13|few|TRBV5-1|TRBD1
TGCGCCAGCAGCCAGACAGGGGGCTCGACCCAGTACTTC
CASSQTGGSTQYF
>TRBJ2-2|15|NA|TRBV9|TRBD2
TGTGCCAGCAGCGTGGGAACTAGCGGCACCGGGGAGCTGTTTTTT
CASSVGTSGTGELFF
>TRBJ2-5|16|NA|TRBV7-9|TRBD2
TGTGCCAGCAGACCACGGACGGGGACTACGAAAGAGACCCAGTACTTC
CASRPRTGTTKETQYF
>TRBJ2-2|15|NA|TRBV5-1|TRBD2
TGCGCCAGCAGCCCGGGGACTAGCGGGAGCGGGGAGCTGTTTTTT
CASSPGTSGSGELFF